The 19 T cell receptor beta chains reported below all come from one sample, sequenced in a study of blood T cell repertoires in COVID-19. Only in-frame clones appear in the TCRdb table, and some are missing; sequencing was by immunoSEQ multiplex PCR. The table shows about 150,000 clones, with about 85% occurring only once. The sample taken for sequencing was peripheral blood. The receptor source for this set is a woman aged 55-70 years with COVID-19, enrolled during active disease.

The chain joins TRBV6-5 to TRBJ2-2; the D gene is possibly TRBD1 (5 bases). The germline gives CDR1 MNHEY, CDR2 SVGAGI. V dropped 7 bases and J dropped 1 base, with 10 bases sitting between them. The CDR3 sequence is 14 residues long. The CDR3 DNA reads as TGTGCCAGCAAAAGACAGAAGAACACCGGGGAGCTGTTTTTT. This translates into CASKRQKNTGELFF.

The chain joins TRBV5-1 to TRBJ1-2; TRBD1 matches 10 bases. Germline CDR1 SGHRS, CDR2 YFSETQ. V lost 4 bases and J lost 6; bases outside the gene matches: 18. The length of the CDR3 is 18 residues. The CDR3: CASSRDPGGTGVRDGYTF. The CDR3 coding sequence is TGCGCCAGCAGCAGAGACCCCGGCGGGACAGGGGTACGAGATGGCTACACCTTC.

There are a few counts of this clone. The chain is built from TRBV5-5 and TRBJ1-1; D unresolved. The CDR3 totals 17 residues. CDR1 is SGHKS and CDR2 is YYEKEE in the germline V gene (reference sequence). Trimming left V 4 bases short and J 0 bases short, with 19 bases between. The DNA of the CDR3 is TGTGCCAGCAGCCGGATTAACACAGACACGTTGAACACTGAAGCTTTCTTT. Its protein is CASSRINTDTLNTEAFF.

The CDR3 region is CAIQLAGGADTQYF. The DNA for the CDR3 is TGTGCCATCCAGCTAGCGGGGGGGGCAGATACGCAGTATTTT. This sequence joins TRBV10-3 and TRBJ2-3; 12 bases are a match to TRBD2. The CDR3 length is 14 residues. The germline gives CDR1 ENHRY, CDR2 SYGVKD. The ends lost 8 bases at V and 4 bases at J; junction bases unmatched: 4.

This chain connects TRBV6-2 or TRBV6-3 to TRBJ1-1, with D possibly matching TRBD1 (6 bases). This CDR3 has 14 amino acids. From germline, CDR1 is MNHEY and CDR2 SVGEGT. V was clipped by 2 bases and J by 1 base, with 8 bases between them. The CDR3 DNA reads TGTGCCAGCAGTTACGGGGGCACGAACACTGAAGCTTTCTTT. This sequence encodes CASSYGGTNTEAFF.

This CDR3 is CASSSPGGGNSPLHF. CDR3 DNA sequence: TGTGCCAGCAGTTCTCCAGGGGGCGGTAATTCACCCCTCCACTTT. This chain connects TRBV7-9 to TRBJ1-6; 8 bases are shared with TRBD1. Germline V CDR1 and CDR2: SEHNR, FQNEAQ (reference sequence). V lost 6 bases to trimming and J lost 6 bases; unmatched junction nucleotides: 7. This CDR3 spans 15 amino acids.

The table lists this clone with many counts. The CDR3 loop reads CASSPRQGVTGELFF. CDR3 DNA: TGTGCCAGCAGCCCCAGACAGGGAGTCACCGGGGAGCTGTTTTTT. The chain couples TRBV5-8 to TRBJ2-2; 7 bases map to TRBD1. CDR1 is SGHTS, CDR2 YDEGEE, per germline. The V and J ends lost 4 bases and 4 bases, in that order; junction bases with no gene match: 7. This CDR3 has 15 residues.

The chain joins TRBV2 to TRBJ1-2, with D uncertain. The CDR3 has 13 residues. The germline CDR1 and CDR2 sequences are SNHLY and FYNNEI. The V end was cut by 7 bases, the J end by 8 bases, with 17 bases between. The CDR3 nucleotides read TGTGCCAGCATTTACCCCCAACGGTACGGCTACACCTTC. Its translation: CASIYPQRYGYTF.

The chain's CDR3 is CAIAPGSYNEQFF. Here the CDR3 DNA reads TGTGCCATCGCCCCCGGCTCCTACAATGAGCAGTTCTTC. The chain couples TRBV10-3 to TRBJ2-1; D is uncertain. V shed 8 bases and J shed 0 bases, with 8 bases lying between them. Germline CDR1 is ENHRY and CDR2 is SYGVKD. The CDR3 spans 13 residues.

This clone was picked up one time. V usage is TRBV5-1 and J usage is TRBJ1-4; 9 bases are shared with TRBD1. Trimming at V came to 4 bases and at J to 5 bases, leaving 6 bases not matched to a gene. The CDR3 has 15 residues. CDR1 and CDR2 (germline): SGHRS, YFSETQ. The CDR3 sequence is CASSATGGGNEKLFF. In nucleotides, the CDR3 is TGCGCCAGCAGCGCTACAGGGGGCGGGAATGAAAAACTGTTTTTT.

The chain employs TRBV5-6 and TRBJ1-4; the D is unclear. V shed 1 base and J shed 8 bases, with 9 bases lying between them. CDR3 length: 13 amino acids. Germline CDR1 SGHDT, CDR2 YYEEEE. CDR3 loop: CASSLSFREKLFF. Written as DNA, the CDR3 is TGTGCCAGCAGCTTGTCGTTTCGGGAAAAACTGTTTTTT.

The chain has TRBV24-1 and TRBJ1-4, with TRBD1 identical over 10 bases. Germline trimming cut 4 bases from V and 8 bases from J; bases unmatched to any gene: 9. CDR1 and CDR2 from the germline V gene are KGHDR and SFDVKD. CDR3 size: 16 residues. CDR3 nucleotides: TGTGCCACCAGTGACCCGACAGGGGGCGCCTTCGAAAAACTGTTTTTT. Translating it yields CATSDPTGGAFEKLFF.

CDR3 amino acids: CASSLSLNEQFF. The CDR3 coding sequence is TGCGCCAGCAGCTTGTCCCTTAATGAGCAGTTCTTC. The rearrangement links TRBV5-1 to TRBJ2-1; no reliable D call. This CDR3 comprises 12 residues. V was shortened by 1 base and J by 7 bases, with 6 bases between the two germline ends. Germline CDR1 is SGHRS and CDR2 is YFSETQ.

The V call is TRBV6-4, the J call TRBJ2-3; 7 bases line up with TRBD2. The CDR3 consists of 15 residues. V lost 3 bases to trimming and J lost 1 base; unmatched junction nucleotides: 4. In germline, CDR1 is MRHNA, CDR2 SNTAGT. The CDR3 is CASSESGMGTDTQYF. DNA of the CDR3: TGTGCCAGCAGTGAGAGCGGGATGGGCACAGATACGCAGTATTTT.

The chain employs TRBV4-1 and TRBJ2-2; tentative D call: TRBD2 (5 bases). CDR3 length: 13 amino acids. Germline CDR1 is MGHRA and CDR2 is YSYEKL. Between the trimmed V and J ends, which lost 3 bases and 9 bases, there was a span of 11 bases. The CDR3 loop is CASSQVSVRELFF. CDR3 coding DNA: TGCGCCAGCAGCCAGGTTAGCGTCAGGGAGCTGTTTTTT.

The genes are TRBV5-1 and TRBJ2-1, with 9 bases matching TRBD2. The CDR3 consists of 15 residues. Germline lookup yields CDR1 SGHRS and CDR2 YFSETQ. The V segment lost 4 bases and the J segment 7 bases; nucleotides outside the gene matches: 9. The CDR3 region has the DNA TGCGCCAGCAGCGCATATCGGACTAGCGCAAATGAGCAGTTCTTC. It is translated as CASSAYRTSANEQFF.

V usage is TRBV6-6 and J usage is TRBJ1-1; D is perhaps TRBD1 (6 bases). This CDR3 spans 12 amino acids. The germline CDR1 and CDR2 sequences are MNHNY and SVGAGI (reference sequence). V was clipped by 4 bases and J by 5 bases, with 8 bases between them. The CDR3 loop reads CASSFQGTEAFF. In DNA form, the CDR3 reads TGTGCCAGCAGTTTTCAGGGGACTGAAGCTTTCTTT.

The chain uses TRBV6-4 and TRBJ2-1, with 9 bases that match TRBD2. The CDR3 runs to 15 residues. The V and J ends lost 6 bases and 2 bases, in that order; junction bases with no gene match: 5. Germline CDR1 and CDR2: MRHNA and SNTAGT. CDR3 in DNA: TGTGCCAGCAGCCTTCTAGCGGGGACCTACAATGAGCAGTTCTTC. Translation: CASSLLAGTYNEQFF.

This rearrangement joins TRBV5-1 to TRBJ2-7; 8 positions match TRBD2. V lost 4 bases, J lost 7 bases, and 10 bases stayed unmatched. The CDR3 runs to 14 residues. Germline CDR1 reads SGHRS; CDR2 reads YFSETQ. This CDR3 is CASSGSGGLGEQYV. DNA for the CDR3: TGCGCCAGCAGCGGAAGCGGGGGCCTTGGGGAGCAGTACGTC.